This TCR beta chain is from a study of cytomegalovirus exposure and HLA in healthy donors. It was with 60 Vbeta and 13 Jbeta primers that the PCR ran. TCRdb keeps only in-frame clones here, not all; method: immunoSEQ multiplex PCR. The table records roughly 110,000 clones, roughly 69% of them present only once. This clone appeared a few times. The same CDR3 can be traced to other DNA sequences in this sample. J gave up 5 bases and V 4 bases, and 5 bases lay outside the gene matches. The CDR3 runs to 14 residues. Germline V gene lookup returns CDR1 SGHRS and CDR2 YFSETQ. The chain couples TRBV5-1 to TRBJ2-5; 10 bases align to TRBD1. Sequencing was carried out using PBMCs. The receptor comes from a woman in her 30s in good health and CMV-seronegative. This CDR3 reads CASSRGQGQETQYF. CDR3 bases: TGCGCCAGCAGCCGGGGACAGGGGCAGGAGACCCAGTACTTC.